These 29 T cell receptor beta chains came from one sample sequenced in a study of monozygotic twins with cystic fibrosis. Sequenced by immunoSEQ multiplex PCR; TCRdb stores in-frame clones only, minus some. This sample has approximately 7,500 clones, with nearly 95% found just once. Specimen: blood. Receptors originate from a boy aged 2 to 10 with cystic fibrosis.

This chain connects TRBV18 to TRBJ2-5, with D perhaps matching TRBD1 (6 bases). Trimming removed 6 bases from V and 4 bases from J, with 9 bases in between. Germline values: CDR1 KGHSH, CDR2 LQKENI. This CDR3 is built from 12 residues. Here the CDR3 reads CASSEQGETQYF. CDR3 coding DNA: TGTGCCAGCTCCGAACAGGGAGAGACCCAGTACTTC.

The chain recombines TRBV5-1 with TRBJ1-2; D not certain. In germline, CDR1 is SGHRS, CDR2 YFSETQ. CDR3 size: 13 residues. Trimming took off 2 bases at V and 0 bases at J, with 5 bases between the two ends. DNA for the CDR3: TGCGCCAGCAGCTTATCCGCTAACTATGGCTACACCTTC. Translation gives CASSLSANYGYTF.

The chain couples TRBV5-1 to TRBJ2-6; 8 positions match TRBD1. This CDR3 comprises 18 residues. After removal of 0 bases from V and 0 bases from J, the junction contained 5 bases not matched to a gene. The germline V gene has CDR1 SGHRS and CDR2 YFSETQ. Here the CDR3 reads CASSLGSGGISGANVLTF. The CDR3 DNA follows: TGCGCCAGCAGCTTGGGTTCAGGGGGCATCTCTGGGGCCAACGTCCTGACTTTC.

This chain joins TRBV6-6 and TRBJ1-5; perhaps TRBD1 as D (6 bases). The CDR3 sequence is 14 residues long. The germline V gene has CDR1 MNHNY and CDR2 SVGAGI (reference sequence). V gave up 5 bases and J gave up 0 bases, with 8 bases separating them. Written as DNA, the CDR3 is TGTGCCAGCAGTGGGGACATTAGCAATCAGCCCCAGCATTTT. Protein sequence: CASSGDISNQPQHF.

V gene TRBV7-6 combines with J gene TRBJ2-5; the D is unclear. Deletions cut 3 bases from V and 5 bases from J, with 4 bases between. Germline V gives CDR1 SGHVS, CDR2 FNYEAQ. The CDR3 consists of 11 residues. The CDR3 spells CASSLAETQYF. The CDR3 coding sequence is TGTGCCAGCAGCTTGGCGGAGACCCAGTACTTC.

This clone has a single count. V gene TRBV5-1 combines with J gene TRBJ1-1; possibly TRBD1 for D (5 bases). Germline assignment: CDR1 SGHRS and CDR2 YFSETQ. Trimming stripped 4 bases from V and 7 bases from J, with 23 bases between. The CDR3 runs 16 residues. CDR3: CASSLPGTGYTNEAFF. The CDR3 nucleotides read TGCGCCAGCAGCCTTCCCGGGACGGGATATACGAATGAAGCTTTCTTT.

This chain joins TRBV5-5 and TRBJ1-2; D perhaps matches TRBD1 (6 bases). V lost 4 bases and J lost 3, with 10 bases in between. Germline V gives CDR1 SGHKS, CDR2 YYEKEE (reference sequence). This CDR3 has 13 residues. This CDR3 is CASSATGDYGYTF. CDR3 nucleotide sequence: TGTGCCAGCAGCGCGACAGGAGACTATGGCTACACCTTC.

V is TRBV2 and J is TRBJ1-5; D is possibly TRBD1 (6 bases). The CDR3 is 14 residues long. Trimming cost V 7 bases and J 6 bases, with 16 bases left between them. From germline, CDR1 is SNHLY and CDR2 FYNNEI. This CDR3 reads CASTTGLFIQPQHF. Written as DNA, the CDR3 is TGTGCCAGCACTACAGGGTTGTTTATTCAGCCCCAGCATTTT.

V gene TRBV2 combines with J gene TRBJ1-5; weak D call: TRBD1 (5 bases). V lost 3 bases and J lost 4, with 7 bases in between. CDR3 length equals 13 residues. CDR1 SNHLY and CDR2 FYNNEI come from the germline V gene. The CDR3 DNA is TGTGCCAGCAGTGATGGGGGGAATCAGCCCCAGCATTTT. Encoded protein: CASSDGGNQPQHF.

The chain uses TRBV4-3 and TRBJ1-5; 7 positions agree with TRBD1. The V gene end was trimmed by 0 bases and the J gene end by 6 bases; junction bases not matched to a gene: 5. CDR3 length equals 15 residues. Germline loops: CDR1 LGHNA, CDR2 YSLEER. CDR3 in DNA: TGCGCCAGCAGCCAAGAGACAGGGTGGATTCAGCCCCAGCATTTT. Protein: CASSQETGWIQPQHF.

This clone came up once. The chain couples TRBV7-8 to TRBJ2-2; no definite D call. CDR3 length: 15 amino acids. From germline, CDR1 is SGHVS and CDR2 FQNEAQ. The ends were cut back, 0 bases at V and 3 bases at J, with 8 bases in the middle. The CDR3 DNA follows: TGTGCCAGCAGCTTAGCGCGTAGATACACCGGGGAGCTGTTTTTT. It specifies CASSLARRYTGELFF.

The rearrangement links TRBV7-2 to TRBJ2-3; perhaps D is TRBD1 or TRBD2 (6 bases each). Germline CDR1 and CDR2: SGHTA and FQGNSA. The CDR3 consists of 16 residues. Trimming shortened V by 2 bases and J by 2 bases, and 14 bases separated the two germline ends. This CDR3 reads CASSLSTGAYTDTQYF. As DNA, the CDR3 is TGTGCCAGCAGCTTATCTACGGGGGCGTACACAGATACGCAGTATTTT.

The genes are TRBV7-9 and TRBJ1-1, with D maybe TRBD1 (6 bases). Deletions cut 0 bases from V and 3 bases from J, with 14 bases between. The CDR3 consists of 16 residues. The germline CDR1 and CDR2 sequences are SEHNR and FQNEAQ (reference sequence). CDR3 protein: CASSLARQVADTEAFF. The CDR3, as DNA: TGTGCCAGCAGCTTAGCCCGACAGGTTGCGGACACTGAAGCTTTCTTT.

The V call is TRBV7-6, the J call TRBJ1-6; 8 nucleotides align to TRBD1. V dropped 4 bases and J dropped 7; count of bases not matched to a gene: 12. The germline V gene encodes CDR1 SGHVS and CDR2 FNYEAQ. The CDR3 is 17 amino acids. This CDR3 reads CASSSVAGGVLNSPLHF. In nucleotides, the CDR3 is TGTGCCAGCAGCTCCGTTGCAGGGGGCGTCTTGAATTCACCCCTCCACTTT. Using reference TRBV7-6 and TRBJ1-6 for the parts outside the CDR3, the full variable domain is GAGVSQSPRYKVTKRGQDVALRCDPISGHVSLYWYRQALGQGPEFLTYFNYEAQQDKSGLPNDRFSAERPEGSISTLTIQRTEQRDSAMYRCASSSVAGGVLNSPLHFGNGTRLTVT.

The chain has TRBV7-2 and TRBJ2-2; the D is unclear. The CDR3 spans 11 residues. V was clipped by 4 bases and J by 13 bases, with 10 bases between them. Germline CDR1 SGHTA, CDR2 FQGNSA. CDR3 in amino acids: CASSSPSGLFF. CDR3 nucleotides: TGTGCCAGCAGCTCCCCATCTGGGCTGTTTTTT.

The chain couples TRBV7-9 to TRBJ1-4; no definite D call. Trimming removed 3 bases at V and 7 bases at J, with 6 bases between. Germline assignment: CDR1 SEHNR and CDR2 FQNEAQ (reference sequence). CDR3 length: 12 amino acids. CDR3 region: CASSLLPEKLFF. DNA for the CDR3: TGTGCCAGCAGCTTGCTGCCTGAAAAACTGTTTTTT.

V usage is TRBV2 and J usage is TRBJ1-6; no definite D call. The germline CDR1 and CDR2 sequences are SNHLY and FYNNEI. The CDR3 has 14 residues. Trimming removed 7 bases from V and 7 bases from J, with 14 bases in between. The CDR3, as DNA: TGTGCCAGCACCCTAACCGAGGGCAATTCACCCCTCCACTTT. It encodes CASTLTEGNSPLHF. Filled out from reference TRBV2 and TRBJ1-6, the complete variable domain reads EPEVTQTPSHQVTQMGQEVILRCVPISNHLYFYWYRQILGQKVEFLVSFYNNEISEKSEIFDDQFSVERPDGSNFTLKIRSTKLEDSAMYFCASTLTEGNSPLHFGNGTRLTVT.

The V call is TRBV6-4, the J call TRBJ2-3; 9 bases fit TRBD2. The CDR3 is 14 amino acids. V dropped 5 bases and J dropped 1; count of bases not matched to a gene: 1. The V gene's germline CDR1 is MRHNA and CDR2 SNTAGT. In DNA, the CDR3 is TGTGCCAGCAGTATAGCGGGGGGCACAGATACGCAGTATTTT. As protein: CASSIAGGTDTQYF.

The chain is built from TRBV5-5 and TRBJ2-7, with TRBD2 matching over 9 bases. The V segment lost 1 base and the J segment 2 bases; nucleotides outside the gene matches: 4. The CDR3 extends over 15 amino acids. Germline loops: CDR1 SGHKS, CDR2 YYEKEE (reference sequence). The CDR3 DNA sequence: TGTGCCAGCAGCTTGAATCCTAGCGGGACCTACGAGCAGTACTTC. This codes for CASSLNPSGTYEQYF.

This chain connects TRBV7-9 to TRBJ2-1; no clear D gene. The V gene's germline CDR1 is SEHNR and CDR2 FQNEAQ (reference sequence). Trimming cost V 2 bases and J 2 bases, with 4 bases left between them. The CDR3 has 13 amino acids. The CDR3 coding sequence is TGTGCCAGCAGCTTAAGGACCTACAATGAGCAGTTCTTC. This gives the protein CASSLRTYNEQFF.

The chain couples TRBV2 to TRBJ2-7, with TRBD1 matching over 10 bases. This CDR3 comprises 14 residues. Losses at the gene ends were 7 bases for V and 0 bases for J; bases not matched to a gene: 3. CDR1 and CDR2 (germline): SNHLY, FYNNEI. The CDR3: CASKGQGSSYEQYF. The CDR3 DNA reads TGTGCCAGCAAGGGACAGGGGAGCTCCTACGAGCAGTACTTC.

The chain employs TRBV19 and TRBJ1-4; no definite D call. The CDR3 runs to 15 residues. Trimming pared 1 base from V and 6 bases from J, leaving 12 bases between. CDR1 and CDR2 from the germline V gene are LNHDA and SQIVND (reference sequence). The CDR3 loop reads CASSIARGTDEKLFF. The CDR3 DNA sequence: TGTGCCAGTAGTATAGCTCGGGGAACGGATGAAAAACTGTTTTTT.

This clone has only one observation. The chain joins TRBV18 to TRBJ1-4; TRBD1 is a possible D gene (5 bases). Trimming cost V 3 bases and J 5 bases, with 13 bases left between them. This CDR3 has 15 amino acids. Germline CDR1 and CDR2: KGHSH and LQKENI. CDR3 coding DNA: TGTGCCAGCTCACCTACCAGGGAGGGGAATGAAAAACTGTTTTTT. This gives the protein CASSPTREGNEKLFF.

This rearrangement joins TRBV7-8 to TRBJ1-3; 9 nucleotides agree with TRBD1. The CDR3 covers 15 residues. J gave up 4 bases and V 4 bases, and 5 bases lay outside the gene matches. The germline gives CDR1 SGHVS, CDR2 FQNEAQ. The chain's CDR3 is CASSSYRGPGNTIYF. DNA of the CDR3: TGTGCCAGCAGCTCATACAGGGGGCCCGGAAACACCATATATTTT. Combining the CDR3 with reference TRBV7-8 and TRBJ1-3 gives the whole variable domain GAGVSQSPRYKVAKRGQDVALRCDPISGHVSLFWYQQALGQGPEFLTYFQNEAQLDKSGLPSDRFFAERPEGSVSTLKIQRTQQEDSAVYLCASSSYRGPGNTIYFGEGSWLTVV.

V is TRBV11-3 and J is TRBJ2-7; TRBD2 is a possible D gene (6 bases). Germline V lookup: CDR1 SGHNT, CDR2 YENEEA. The ends were cut back, 5 bases at V and 6 bases at J, with 20 bases in the middle. CDR3 size: 15 residues. CDR3: CASSPLAGQLSEQYF. The DNA of the CDR3 is TGTGCCAGCAGCCCGCTGGCGGGGCAATTGAGCGAGCAGTACTTC.

V and J are TRBV25-1 and TRBJ1-1, with D maybe TRBD1 (5 bases). Per the germline V gene, CDR1 is MGHDK and CDR2 is SYGVNS. Trimming shortened V by 8 bases and J by 5 bases, and 12 bases separated the two germline ends. This CDR3 contains 12 residues. As DNA, the CDR3 is TGTGCCAGCGGGACCTTGGAAACTGAAGCTTTCTTT. Translated, it gives CASGTLETEAFF.

The chain recombines TRBV9 with TRBJ2-1; D not resolved. The CDR3 is made up of 15 amino acids. V was trimmed by 0 bases and J by 7 bases, leaving 14 bases between them. The germline V gene has CDR1 SGDLS and CDR2 YYNGEE. This CDR3 reads CASSVDGRTTNEQFF. The DNA of the CDR3 is TGTGCCAGCAGCGTAGACGGACGGACCACAAATGAGCAGTTCTTC. Full variable domain (missing parts from reference TRBV9 and TRBJ2-1): DSGVTQTPKHLITATGQRVTLRCSPRSGDLSVYWYQQSLDQGLQFLIQYYNGEERAKGNILERFSAQQFPDLHSELNLSSLELGDSALYFCASSVDGRTTNEQFFGPGTRLTVL.

This chain connects TRBV7-3 to TRBJ2-1; a weak D match, TRBD2 (6 bases). V was shortened by 3 bases and J by 5 bases, with 8 bases between the two germline ends. From germline, CDR1 is SGHTA and CDR2 FQGTGA. This CDR3 comprises 13 residues. The CDR3 DNA is TGTGCCAGCAGCTTTGGACTAAACAATGAGCAGTTCTTC. Translating gives CASSFGLNNEQFF.

V usage is TRBV9 and J usage is TRBJ2-1; no reliable D call. Germline CDR1 reads SGDLS; CDR2 reads YYNGEE. The CDR3 extends over 15 amino acids. Trimming shortened V by 0 bases and J by 2 bases, and 9 bases separated the two germline ends. The DNA of the CDR3 is TGTGCCAGCAGCGTAGTTCAAGGCCCCTACAATGAGCAGTTCTTC. This translates into CASSVVQGPYNEQFF.